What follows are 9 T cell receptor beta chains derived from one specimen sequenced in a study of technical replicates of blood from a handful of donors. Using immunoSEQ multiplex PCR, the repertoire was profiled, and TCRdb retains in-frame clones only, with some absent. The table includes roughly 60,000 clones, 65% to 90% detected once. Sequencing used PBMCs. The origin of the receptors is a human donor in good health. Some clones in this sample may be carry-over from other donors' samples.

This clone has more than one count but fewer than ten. CDR3 bases: TGTGCCAGCAGCTTGGTTGCGGGAGTAGGAAGTGAGCAGTTCTTC. Translation gives CASSLVAGVGSEQFF. The chain links TRBV5-4 to TRBJ2-1; TRBD2 matches at 7 bases. CDR1 is SGHNT, CDR2 YYREEE, per germline (reference sequence). The CDR3 has 15 residues. The J segment lost 9 bases and the V segment lost 0 bases, leaving 9 bases of the junction unmatched.

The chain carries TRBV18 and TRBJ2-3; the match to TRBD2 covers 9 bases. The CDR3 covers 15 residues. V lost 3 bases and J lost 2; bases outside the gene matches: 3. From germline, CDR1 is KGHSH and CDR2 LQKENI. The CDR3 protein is CASSPSGGLTDTQYF. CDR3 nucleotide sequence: TGTGCCAGCTCACCTAGCGGGGGACTCACAGATACGCAGTATTTT.

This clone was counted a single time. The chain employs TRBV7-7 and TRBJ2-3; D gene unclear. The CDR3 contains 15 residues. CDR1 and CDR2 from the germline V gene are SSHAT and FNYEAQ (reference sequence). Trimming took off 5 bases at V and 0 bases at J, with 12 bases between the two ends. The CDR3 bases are TGTGCCAGCAGCCCGAGTGGCGGAAGCACAGATACGCAGTATTTT. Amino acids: CASSPSGGSTDTQYF.

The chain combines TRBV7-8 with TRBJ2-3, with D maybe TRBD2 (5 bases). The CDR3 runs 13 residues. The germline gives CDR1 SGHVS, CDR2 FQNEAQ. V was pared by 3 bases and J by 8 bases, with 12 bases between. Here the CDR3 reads CASSLDSRGTQYF. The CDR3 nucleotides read TGTGCCAGCAGCTTGGACTCCCGGGGTACGCAGTATTTT.

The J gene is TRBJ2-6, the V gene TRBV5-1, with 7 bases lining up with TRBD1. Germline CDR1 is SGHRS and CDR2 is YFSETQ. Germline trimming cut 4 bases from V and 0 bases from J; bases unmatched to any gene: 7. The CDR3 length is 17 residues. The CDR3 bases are TGCGCCAGCAGCCACACCGGGACAGTCTCTGGGGCCAACGTCCTGACTTTC. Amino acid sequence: CASSHTGTVSGANVLTF.

This chain's CDR3 is CASSFTGTEAFF. For the CDR3, the DNA is TGTGCCAGCAGCTTCACGGGAACTGAAGCTTTCTTT. V and J are TRBV11-3 and TRBJ1-1; no clear D gene. Germline V CDR1 and CDR2: SGHNT, YENEEA. Trimming removed 3 bases from V and 5 bases from J, with 7 bases in between. CDR3 length equals 12 residues.

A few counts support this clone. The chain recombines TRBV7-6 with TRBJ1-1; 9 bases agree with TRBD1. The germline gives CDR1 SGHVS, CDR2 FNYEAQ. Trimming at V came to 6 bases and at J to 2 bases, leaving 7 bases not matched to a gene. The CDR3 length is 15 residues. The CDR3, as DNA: TGTGCCAGCAGAACTCCGGGACAGGGTAACACTGAAGCTTTCTTT. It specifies CASRTPGQGNTEAFF.

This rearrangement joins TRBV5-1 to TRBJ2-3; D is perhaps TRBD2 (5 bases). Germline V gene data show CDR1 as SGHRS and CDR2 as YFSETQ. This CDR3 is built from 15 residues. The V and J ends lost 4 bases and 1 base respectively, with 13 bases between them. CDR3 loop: CASSPGRVGTDTQYF. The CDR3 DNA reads TGCGCCAGCAGCCCGGGAAGGGTTGGCACAGATACGCAGTATTTT.

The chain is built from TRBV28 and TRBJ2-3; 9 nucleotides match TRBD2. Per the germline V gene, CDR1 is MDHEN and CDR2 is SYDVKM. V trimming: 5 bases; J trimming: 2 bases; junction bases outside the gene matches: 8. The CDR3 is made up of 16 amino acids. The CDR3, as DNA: TGTGCCAGCAGTGTGCAAGCGGGGGGCAACACAGATACGCAGTATTTT. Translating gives CASSVQAGGNTDTQYF.